Given below is one T cell receptor (beta chain) in context. The target antigen is unknown. This CDR3 is also generated by other DNA sequences in the sample. This sample stems from a study of shared clonotypes between healthy human individuals. Study background: For every donor, three CD4 naive, three CD4 memory, two CD8 naive and one CD8 memory plates were used.

Per germline, CDR1 MDHEN and CDR2 SYDVKM. V lost 6 bases, J lost 1 base, and 6 bases stayed unmatched. The CDR3 is 15 amino acids. The method was immunoSEQ multiplex PCR; TCRdb's version includes in-frame clones alone and lacks a portion of them. The table shows some 800,000 clones, with around 93% occurring only once. Overall study results and limits: Between a few donors, naive CD4 clonotypes were shared at a level of around 4.9%. Sampling covered blood only; tissue repertoires likely differ. The study's rarefaction showed incomplete sorted-subset sequencing despite large depth.

Naive-designated CD8 cells lacked CD45RO, were positively enriched for CCR7, and omitted terminally differentiated effector memory CD45RA+ cells. This sequence joins TRBV28 and TRBJ2-7; 10 bases fit TRBD1. Sequencing was done on a sample of naive CD8+ T cells sorted from blood. The clonotype originates from a man younger than 45 in good health. CDR3 nucleotides: TGTGCCAGCAGCCCCGGGACAGGGGTTTCCTACGAGCAGTACTTC. Protein sequence: CASSPGTGVSYEQYF. Based on the CDR3 plus reference TRBV28 and TRBJ2-7, the full variable domain is DVKVTQSSRYLVKRTGEKVFLECVQDMDHENMFWYRQDPGLGLRLIYFSYDVKMKEKGDIPEGYSVSREKKERFSLILESASTNQTSMYLCASSPGTGVSYEQYFGPGTRLTVT.